Included here is one TCR beta chain sequence, with context. Original handling: Estimates of nucleated cell counts were drawn from the amplification of reference gene primers. Only in-frame clones appear in the TCRdb table, and some are missing; sequencing was by immunoSEQ multiplex PCR. Clone size and V and J calls were adopted from that table, with D and trimming inferred from the DNA. The table includes around 200,000 clones, roughly 88% detected once. The CDR3 runs to 15 residues. Per germline, CDR1 LNHDA and CDR2 SQIVND (reference sequence). The ends lost 1 base at V and 1 base at J; junction bases unmatched: 4. This entry is derived from a study of blood T cell repertoires in COVID-19. Study information: Italy, Spain and the United States were the sources of the convalescent and acute COVID-19 samples.

J is TRBJ2-7 and V is TRBV19; 7 nucleotides agree with TRBD2. The sequence was collected from a man in his sixties with acute or convalescent COVID-19. The specimen was peripheral blood. CDR3 in DNA: TGTGCCAGTAGTATAGGAGCGGGGACTTCCTACGAGCAGTACTTC. It encodes CASSIGAGTSYEQYF.